Sequencing of this T cell receptor beta chain was carried out in a study of human T cells and chemical hapten exposure. About the research overall: Sensitization employed 2% DPC on 2 cm by 2 cm of upper inner arm skin.

Sample time point: patch test 3, about 24 weeks after DPC sensitization. Described treatment: therapeutic diphenylcyclopropenone sensitization with weekly scalp DPC. This clonotype came up a few times. Its antigen is not known. Study-level results: The formation of large CDR3 similarity clusters by expanded TCRs significantly exceeded that of controls. The donor cohort had alopecia, so its immune response may not match that of healthy people.

J was trimmed by 1 base and V by 1 base; bases with no gene match: 9. Germline CDR1 reads SGHDN; CDR2 reads FVKESK. This CDR3 has 17 residues. TCRdb used MiXCR to reprocess the RACE reads, holding one entry per CDR3 protein. The data hold about 76,000 distinct CDR3 sequences, with 13% observed a single time. The TCR originated in a woman between 45 and 65 years old with alopecia areata. Some clones in this sample may be carry-over from other donors' samples. The source material was whole blood, sampled in connection with sensitization to the hapten diphenylcyclopropenone (DPC). V gene TRBV14 combines with J gene TRBJ1-1, with 7 positions matching TRBD1. The CDR3 region has the DNA TGTGCCAGCAGCCAAGCCCTCTTGACAGGGAGGAACACTGAAGCTTTCTTT. Translating it yields CASSQALLTGRNTEAFF.